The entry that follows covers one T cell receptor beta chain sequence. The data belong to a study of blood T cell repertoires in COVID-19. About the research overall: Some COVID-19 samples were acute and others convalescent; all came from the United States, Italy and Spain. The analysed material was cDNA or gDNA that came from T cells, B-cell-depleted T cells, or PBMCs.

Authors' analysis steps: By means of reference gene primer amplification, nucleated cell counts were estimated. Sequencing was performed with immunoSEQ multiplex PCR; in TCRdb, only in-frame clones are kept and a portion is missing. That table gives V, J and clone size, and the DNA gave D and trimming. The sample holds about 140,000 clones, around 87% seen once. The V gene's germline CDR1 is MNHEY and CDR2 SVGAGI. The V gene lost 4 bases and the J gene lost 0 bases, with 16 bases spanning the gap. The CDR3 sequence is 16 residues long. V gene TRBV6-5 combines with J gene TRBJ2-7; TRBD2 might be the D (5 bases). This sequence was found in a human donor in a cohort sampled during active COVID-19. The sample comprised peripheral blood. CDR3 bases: TGTGCCAGCAGTTCTATGATTAGCGCCCGCTCCTACGAGCAGTACTTC. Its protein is CASSSMISARSYEQYF.